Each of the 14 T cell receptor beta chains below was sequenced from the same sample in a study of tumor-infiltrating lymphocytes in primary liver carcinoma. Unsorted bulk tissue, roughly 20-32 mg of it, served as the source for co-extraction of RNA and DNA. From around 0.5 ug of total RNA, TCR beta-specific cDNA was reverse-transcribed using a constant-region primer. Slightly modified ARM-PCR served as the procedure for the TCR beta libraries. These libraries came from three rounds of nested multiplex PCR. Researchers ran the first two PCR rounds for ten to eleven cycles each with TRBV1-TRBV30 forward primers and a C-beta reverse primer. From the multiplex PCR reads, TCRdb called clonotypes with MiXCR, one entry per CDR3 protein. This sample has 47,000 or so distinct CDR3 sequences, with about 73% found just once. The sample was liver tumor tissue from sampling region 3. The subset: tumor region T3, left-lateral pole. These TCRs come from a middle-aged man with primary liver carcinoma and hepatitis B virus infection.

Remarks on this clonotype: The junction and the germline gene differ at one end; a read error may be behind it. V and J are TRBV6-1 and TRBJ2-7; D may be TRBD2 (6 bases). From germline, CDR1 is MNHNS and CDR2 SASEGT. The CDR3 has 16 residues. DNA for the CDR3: TGTGGCAGCAGTTTAGCCTGGGGGGATAGCTCCTACGAGCAGTACTTC. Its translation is CGSSLAWGDSSYEQYF.

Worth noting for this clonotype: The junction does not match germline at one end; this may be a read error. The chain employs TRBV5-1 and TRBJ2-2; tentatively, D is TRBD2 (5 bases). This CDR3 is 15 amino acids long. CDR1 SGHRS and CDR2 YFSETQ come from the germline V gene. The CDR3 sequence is CASRLVSMRTGELFF. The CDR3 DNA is TGCGCCAGCAGGTTGGTGTCGATGCGGACTGGTGAGCTGTTTTTT. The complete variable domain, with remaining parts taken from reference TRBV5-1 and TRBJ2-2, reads KAGVTQTPRYLIKTRGQQVTLSCSPISGHRSVSWYQQTPGQGLQFLFEYFSETQRNKGNFPGRFSGRQFSNSRSEMNVSTLELGDSALYLCASRLVSMRTGELFFGEGSRLTVL.

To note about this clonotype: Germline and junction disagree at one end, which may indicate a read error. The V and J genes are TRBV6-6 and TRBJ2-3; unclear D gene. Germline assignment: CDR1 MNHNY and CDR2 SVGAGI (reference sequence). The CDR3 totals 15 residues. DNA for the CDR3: TGTTCCAGCAGTTTCATGGGGATAGTCACAGATACGCAGTATTTT. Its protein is CSSSFMGIVTDTQYF.

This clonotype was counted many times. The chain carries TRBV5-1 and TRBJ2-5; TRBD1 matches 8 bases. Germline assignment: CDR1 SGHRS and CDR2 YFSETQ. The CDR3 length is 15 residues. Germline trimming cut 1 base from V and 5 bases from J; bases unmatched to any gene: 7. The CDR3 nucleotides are TGCGCCAGCAGCTTGCAGGGGGCCCAAGTGGAGACCCAGTACTTC. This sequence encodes CASSLQGAQVETQYF.

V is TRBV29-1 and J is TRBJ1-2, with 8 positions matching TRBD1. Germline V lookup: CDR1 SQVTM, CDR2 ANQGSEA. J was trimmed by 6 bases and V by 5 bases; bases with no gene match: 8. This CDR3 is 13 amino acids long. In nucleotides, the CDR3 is TGCAGCGTTACCACAGGGGGGAGGGATGGCTACACCTTC. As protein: CSVTTGGRDGYTF.

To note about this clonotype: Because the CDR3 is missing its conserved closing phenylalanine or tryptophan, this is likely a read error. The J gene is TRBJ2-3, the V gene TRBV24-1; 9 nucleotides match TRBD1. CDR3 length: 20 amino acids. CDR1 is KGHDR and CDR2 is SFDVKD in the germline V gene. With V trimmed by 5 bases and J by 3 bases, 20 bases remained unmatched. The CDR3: CATSASSPGTGPYETDTQYL. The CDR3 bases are TGTGCCACCAGTGCTTCATCGCCCGGGACAGGGCCCTATGAGACAGATACGCAGTATTTG.

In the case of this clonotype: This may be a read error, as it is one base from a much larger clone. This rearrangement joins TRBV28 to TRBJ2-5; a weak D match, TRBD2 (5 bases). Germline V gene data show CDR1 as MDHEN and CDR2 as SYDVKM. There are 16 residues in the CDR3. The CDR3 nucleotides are TGTGCCAGCAGTTTTACTAGGATGGCGGGTGCTTCTCACACCCTATTC. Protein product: CASSFTRMAGASHTLF.

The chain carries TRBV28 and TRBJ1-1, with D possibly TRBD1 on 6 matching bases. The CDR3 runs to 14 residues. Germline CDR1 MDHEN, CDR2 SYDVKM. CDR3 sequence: CSNSSPQGATEAFF. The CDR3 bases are TGTTCCAACAGTTCCCCACAGGGAGCCACTGAAGCTTTCTTT.

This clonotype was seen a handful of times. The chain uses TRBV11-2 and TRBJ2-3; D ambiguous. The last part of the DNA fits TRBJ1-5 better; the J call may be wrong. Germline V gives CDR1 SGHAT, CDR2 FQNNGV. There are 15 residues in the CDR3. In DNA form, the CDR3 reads TGTGCCAGCAAAAGGGCTAGCGGGAACACAGATACGCAGCATTTT. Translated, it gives CASKRASGNTDTQHF.

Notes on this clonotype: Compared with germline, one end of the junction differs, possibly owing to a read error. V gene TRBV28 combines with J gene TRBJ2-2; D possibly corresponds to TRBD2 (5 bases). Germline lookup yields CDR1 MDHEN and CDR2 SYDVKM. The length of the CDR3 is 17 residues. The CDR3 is CASSFREGRSSIGELFF. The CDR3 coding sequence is TGTGCTAGCAGTTTCCGGGAAGGACGGTCGAGCATCGGGGAGCTGTTTTTT.

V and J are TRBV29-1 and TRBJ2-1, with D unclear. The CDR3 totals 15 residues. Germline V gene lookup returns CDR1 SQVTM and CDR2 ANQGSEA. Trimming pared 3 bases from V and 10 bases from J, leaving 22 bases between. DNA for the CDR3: TGCAGCGTTGAGGATCCCAGGCGTTTGAGCTCGGAGCAGTTCTTC. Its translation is CSVEDPRRLSSEQFF.

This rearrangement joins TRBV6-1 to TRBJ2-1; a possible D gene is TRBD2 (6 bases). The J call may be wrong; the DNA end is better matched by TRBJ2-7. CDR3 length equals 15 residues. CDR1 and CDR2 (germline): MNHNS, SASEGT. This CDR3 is CASSEAGGDDYEQYF. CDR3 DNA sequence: TGTGCCAGCAGTGAAGCCGGAGGGGACGACTATGAGCAGTACTTC.

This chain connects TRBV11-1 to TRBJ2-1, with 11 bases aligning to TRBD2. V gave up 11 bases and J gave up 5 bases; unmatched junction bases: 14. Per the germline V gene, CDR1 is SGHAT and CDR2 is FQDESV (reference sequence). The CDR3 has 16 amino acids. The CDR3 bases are TGTGCCGCCAGCTCCCAACTAGCGGGGGCAAACAATGAGCAGTTCTTC. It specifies CAASSQLAGANNEQFF.

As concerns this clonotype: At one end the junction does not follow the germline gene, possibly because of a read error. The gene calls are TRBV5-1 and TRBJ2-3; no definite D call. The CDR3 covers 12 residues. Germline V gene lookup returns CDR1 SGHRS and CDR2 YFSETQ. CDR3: CASSSSSDTKYF. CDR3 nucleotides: TGCGCCAGCAGCTCCAGCTCAGATACGAAGTATTTT.